This T cell receptor (beta chain) was recorded in a study of blood T cell repertoires in COVID-19 (TCRdb year 2020). About the study as a whole: Collaborator samples came from the United States, Italy and Spain and covered acute and convalescent phases of COVID-19. The prospective study material was composed of cDNA or gDNA derived from T cells, B-cell-depleted T cells, or PBMCs. Subjects who had been exposed to COVID-19, were actively infected with it, or had recovered from it provided the deeply sampled blood TCRbeta repertoires that made up the dataset. A freely available public database, intended as a resource for researchers studying the immune response to SARS-CoV-2, is where the repertoires were released. The samples were drawn from the first 160 participants of the ongoing ImmuneRACE study and from 1,254 subjects provided by 6 global collaborators. The sample metadata nearly always contained a de-identified subject ID, COVID-19 status, age in years and sex. Where available, HLA class I and class II types were taken from metadata supplied by the sample provider and were not determined by assay-based typing. The investigation overall reported the following: The amount of clinical and demographic metadata varied by source and participant and was provided uncurated.

TCRbeta CDR3 regions were amplified from genomic DNA by means of the immunoSEQ Assay, a bias-controlled multiplex PCR. Per the source publication's procedure: Nucleated cell counts per sample were estimated from amplification of reference gene primers within the assay. To quantify the absolute abundance of each unique TCRbeta CDR3 rearrangement, sequence reads were collapsed and filtered. Productive Simpson clonality was computed per sample as the square root of Simpson's diversity index over productive rearrangements. The immuneACCESS repertoire file appears here via TCRdb, limited to in-frame rearrangements. These files lack a portion of the clones; in checked studies, under half of the deficit traces to unresolved V genes, and the cause of the others is not known. The D gene and trimming were derived from the DNA, and the V and J assignments and clone size from that table. The sample yields nearly 45,000 clones; about 86% were counted once. The ten largest make up about 40% of the sample.

The collaborating institutions used their own protocols to collect whole blood in K2EDTA tubes. For TCRbeta analysis, collaborators shipped samples as frozen whole blood, isolated PBMCs, or DNA extracted from either of those sample types. Ends trimmed: V by 2 bases, J by 3 bases; bases unmatched to a gene: 3. The CDR3 sequence holds 14 residues, the cysteine and phenylalanine included. The sequence is cut down to CDR3 DNA, 42 bases in frame from base 1. The germline V gene encodes CDR1 SGHRS and CDR2 YFSETQ. This clone was observed a single time. The antigen it recognizes is unknown. No much larger clone is present one base from it, and per-base qualities are unavailable.

The receptor's source is a human donor in a cohort sampled during active COVID-19. The sequenced sample was peripheral blood. Recombination connected TRBV5-1 to TRBJ2-5; 8 central bases correspond to TRBD2. CDR3 reads: CASSFKTSEETQYF. The DNA is TGCGCCAGCAGCTTTAAGACTAGCGAAGAGACCCAGTACTTC.